This TCR beta chain was recovered during a study of regulatory T cells in long-lasting Graves disease. Study-level results: The persistent group shared 2,741 public clonotypes, more than the roughly 970 shared by new patients. Persistent Graves' patients showed reduced TCR diversity versus newly diagnosed patients.

The germline CDR1 and CDR2 sequences are SNHLY and FYNNEI. The length of the CDR3 is 15 residues. The V gene end was trimmed by 2 bases and the J gene end by 6 bases; junction bases not matched to a gene: 5. Time point reported: newly diagnosed GD, antithyroid drugs for less than 3 months. PBMC-derived RNA was used for the TCR library. Points on this clonotype: Its specificity is unknown.

Construction of the TCR beta libraries employed iRepertoire HTBI primers in conjunction with Arm-PCR of CDR3 regions. One entry per CDR3 protein, called by TCRdb with MiXCR from the multiplex PCR reads. The repertoire holds hundreds of thousands of distinct CDR3 sequences, less than 20% seen once, with 15% to 20% in the top ten. These same data were also listed under a study on T cells in Graves' hyperthyroidism and ophthalmopathy.

The source material was peripheral blood mononuclear cells (PBMCs), sampled at new diagnosis, from a patient treated with antithyroid drugs. This TCR was sampled from a woman younger than 45 with Graves disease. J is TRBJ2-3 and V is TRBV2, with 10 bases fitting TRBD2. The chain's CDR3 is CASSESGRVGDTQYF. The DNA for the CDR3 is TGTGCCAGCAGTGAAAGCGGGAGGGTTGGGGATACGCAGTATTTT.